The 2 T cell receptor beta chains reported below all come from one sample, sequenced in a study of blood T cell repertoires in COVID-19. Clones were sequenced by immunoSEQ multiplex PCR, and TCRdb holds only the in-frame ones, with some missing. This sample carries just over 300,000 clones, approximately 84% of them seen once, and the ten largest clones take 4% to 5%. The sequenced sample consisted of PBMCs or T cells enriched from blood (not recorded which). These receptors were obtained from a man aged 25-40 years who had recovered from COVID-19.

V is TRBV5-4 and J is TRBJ2-5; unclear D gene. The CDR3 contains 14 residues. Germline CDR1 and CDR2: SGHNT and YYREEE (reference sequence). The ends were cut back, 4 bases at V and 1 base at J, with 11 bases in the middle. CDR3 residues: CASSGPPVQETQYF. The CDR3 DNA follows: TGTGCCAGCAGCGGGCCCCCGGTCCAAGAGACCCAGTACTTC.

V is TRBV12-5 and J is TRBJ2-5; 10 bases are a match to TRBD1. Losses at the gene ends were 6 bases for V and 5 bases for J; bases not matched to a gene: 6. In germline, CDR1 is LGHNT, CDR2 FRNRAP. This CDR3 region has 14 residues. This CDR3 is CASGRGQGMETQYF. DNA of the CDR3: TGTGCTAGTGGCCGGGGACAGGGGATGGAGACCCAGTACTTC.